Listed here are 23 T cell receptor beta chains from one sample, sequenced in a study of prognosis after radiotherapy for stage I lung cancer. Two rounds of multiplex PCR amplified TCR beta CDR3 from genomic DNA. The use of primers specific to each TRBV and TRBJ gene characterized first-round PCR. One entry per CDR3 protein results from TCRdb running MiXCR on the multiplex PCR reads. This table holds around 30,000 distinct CDR3 sequences, under 40% found once. This sample comprised PBMCs, obtained before or after stereotactic body radiation therapy (not recorded which). These receptors were collected from a donor aged 50 or older with non-small cell lung cancer.

Of note for this clonotype: Its ends do not fully match the called genes, so a read error is possible. V gene TRBV29-1 combines with J gene TRBJ1-2, with no clear D. The CDR3 is 13 amino acids. The germline V gene has CDR1 SQVTM and CDR2 ANQGSEA. The CDR3 region is CSTDEPRPYCYTF. The CDR3 DNA is TGCAGCACCGATGAGCCCCGCCCCTATTGCTACACCTTC.

The CDR3 coding sequence is TGTGCCAGCATCCGTAGTGACACCGGGGAGCTGTTTTTT. Its translation: CASIRSDTGELFF. The V and J genes are TRBV3-1 and TRBJ2-2; no reliable D call. Germline V gene data show CDR1 as LGHDT and CDR2 as YNNKEL (reference sequence). Trimming stripped 7 bases from V and 3 bases from J, with 9 bases between. This CDR3 has 13 amino acids.

V is TRBV20-1 and J is TRBJ2-7, with 13 bases aligning to TRBD2. Germline V gene sequence: CDR1 DFQATT, CDR2 SNEGSKA (reference sequence). The CDR3 loop spans 13 amino acids. With 6 bases clipped from V and 6 bases from J, the junction kept 5 bases outside the gene matches. The CDR3 loop is CSAGTSGIGEQYF. CDR3 nucleotides: TGCAGTGCGGGGACTAGCGGGATAGGCGAGCAGTACTTC.

This clonotype was recorded many times. The chain is built from TRBV18 and TRBJ2-2; D is unresolved. The CDR3 length is 14 residues. V gave up 3 bases and J gave up 0 bases, with 5 bases separating them. CDR1 is KGHSH and CDR2 is LQKENI in the germline V gene. Here the CDR3 reads CASSPPPNTGELFF. In DNA, the CDR3 is TGTGCCAGCTCACCCCCCCCGAACACCGGGGAGCTGTTTTTT.

The V and J genes are TRBV28 and TRBJ2-7, with D uncertain. Per germline, CDR1 MDHEN and CDR2 SYDVKM. V gave up 3 bases and J gave up 4 bases, with 10 bases separating them. This CDR3 spans 13 amino acids. The CDR3 loop is CASSLLGLYEQYF. The CDR3 DNA reads as TGTGCCAGCAGTTTGCTGGGGTTGTACGAGCAGTACTTC.

This clonotype showed up many times. The gene calls are TRBV10-3 and TRBJ2-7; TRBD1 matches at 9 bases. Germline V CDR1 and CDR2: ENHRY, SYGVKD. Unmatched junction bases numbered 2, after V lost 10 bases and J lost 1 base. This CDR3 contains 12 residues. The CDR3 is CATGQGSYEQYF. DNA of the CDR3: TGTGCCACGGGACAGGGTTCCTACGAGCAGTACTTC.

Concerning this clonotype: At one end, the junction sequence differs from germline, possibly due to a read error. The chain links TRBV27 to TRBJ1-1; 7 nucleotides line up with TRBD1. Germline V gene sequence: CDR1 MNHEY, CDR2 SMNVEV (reference sequence). The CDR3 runs 17 residues. The DNA for the CDR3 is TGTGCTAGCAGCCCTAGGGCACAGGGGCTCATGAACACTGAAGCTTTCTTT. This gives the protein CASSPRAQGLMNTEAFF.

The chain joins TRBV20-1 to TRBJ2-7, with D hard to call. The CDR3 is 12 amino acids. Germline V gene data show CDR1 as DFQATT and CDR2 as SNEGSKA (reference sequence). CDR3 bases: TGCATCGAATTGGTAATAGGCGGCGAGCAGTACTTC. This translates into CIELVIGGEQYF.

This clonotype was recorded many times. The rearrangement joins TRBV19 to TRBJ1-6, with a tentative D call TRBD1 (5 bases). V gave up 3 bases and J gave up 6 bases, with 6 bases separating them. The V gene's germline CDR1 is LNHDA and CDR2 SQIVND (reference sequence). CDR3 size: 13 residues. CDR3: CASSIGANSPLHF. The CDR3 DNA sequence: TGTGCCAGTAGTATCGGGGCTAATTCACCCCTCCACTTT.

For this clonotype: At one end, the junction sequence differs from germline, possibly due to a read error. The chain combines TRBV6-2 or TRBV6-3 with TRBJ1-6, with a possible D match to TRBD1 (6 bases). Germline V gene lookup returns CDR1 MNHEY and CDR2 SVGEGT. This CDR3 has 15 residues. CDR3 sequence reads: CSSISGGSENSPLHF. DNA of the CDR3: TGCTCCAGCATATCTGGGGGCAGCGAGAATTCACCCCTCCACTTT.

This clonotype occurred many times. The genes are TRBV19 and TRBJ1-1; D may be TRBD1 (5 bases). Germline assignment: CDR1 LNHDA and CDR2 SQIVND (reference sequence). The CDR3 runs to 12 residues. V dropped 9 bases and J dropped 5 bases, with 13 bases sitting between them. The CDR3 DNA is TGTGCCAGCGGAGGGGCGCGGACTGAAGCTTTCTTT. Amino acid sequence: CASGGARTEAFF.

This clonotype has at least ten counts. The chain has TRBV19 and TRBJ2-1; no firm D call. This CDR3 has 14 amino acids. CDR1 and CDR2 (germline): LNHDA, SQIVND (reference sequence). The V end lost 1 base, the J end lost 3 bases, and 7 bases lay between the germline ends. The CDR3 DNA follows: TGTGCCAGTAGTATAGCTGAGAGCTACAATGAGCAGTTCTTC. The encoded protein is CASSIAESYNEQFF.

This clonotype was picked up many times. The CDR3 sequence: CASSPMGVEQFF. The CDR3 coding sequence is TGTGCCAGCAGCCCGATGGGCGTTGAGCAGTTCTTC. The chain recombines TRBV7-6 with TRBJ2-1; D call uncertain. This CDR3 is built from 12 residues. Germline V lookup: CDR1 SGHVS, CDR2 FNYEAQ. The V and J ends lost 5 bases and 9 bases respectively, with 11 bases between them.

The CDR3, as DNA: TGTGCCAGCAGTTATGATGTGGCGGGCGCGGGCAATCAGCCCCAGCATTTT. Its protein is CASSYDVAGAGNQPQHF. V and J are TRBV12-3 or TRBV12-4 and TRBJ1-5; D is undetermined. Deletions cut 4 bases from V and 2 bases from J, with 18 bases between. The CDR3 loop spans 17 amino acids.

This clonotype was counted many times. The V and J genes are TRBV7-2 and TRBJ2-7; TRBD2 matches at 11 bases. The CDR3 consists of 15 residues. The V gene's germline CDR1 is SGHTA and CDR2 FQGNSA. V lost 5 bases and J lost 4; bases outside the gene matches: 7. Written as DNA, the CDR3 is TGTGCCAGCAGCGCTCAGGGACTAGCGGCTTACGAGCAGTACTTC. Its translation is CASSAQGLAAYEQYF.

As DNA, the CDR3 is TGTGCCAGCAGCGGGGGGGACACGAACACTGAAGCTTTCTTT. It yields the protein CASSGGDTNTEAFF. The chain has TRBV6-1 and TRBJ1-1; possible D gene TRBD1, 6 bases. The germline V gene encodes CDR1 MNHNS and CDR2 SASEGT. The CDR3 has 14 amino acids. Trimming shortened V by 6 bases and J by 1 base, and 12 bases separated the two germline ends.

With respect to this clonotype: Since a far larger clone is one base different, this is likely a read error. This CDR3 is CASSYITTGGAFF. The CDR3 DNA is TGTGCCAGCAGTTACATTACAACAGGGGGCGCTTTCTTT. J is TRBJ1-1 and V is TRBV6-2 or TRBV6-3; 9 nucleotides match TRBD1. V lost 2 bases, J lost 11 bases, and 6 bases stayed unmatched. Germline V gene lookup returns CDR1 MNHEY and CDR2 SVGEGT. This CDR3 spans 13 amino acids.

In this sample, this clonotype turned up many times. This rearrangement joins TRBV20-1 to TRBJ1-5, with a tentative D call TRBD1 (6 bases). Between the trimmed V and J ends, which lost 0 bases and 2 bases, there was a span of 17 bases. CDR1 and CDR2 from the germline V gene are DFQATT and SNEGSKA (reference sequence). This CDR3 is built from 17 residues. In DNA, the CDR3 is TGCAGTGCTAGAGACCCCAGACAGGTCCCAGGCAATCAGCCCCAGCATTTT. This translates into CSARDPRQVPGNQPQHF.

This clonotype occurred many times. The V gene is TRBV30, the J gene TRBJ2-5; D is uncertain. CDR3 length: 13 amino acids. The V gene lost 3 bases and the J gene lost 2 bases, with 10 bases spanning the gap. From germline, CDR1 is GTSNPN and CDR2 SVGIG (reference sequence). CDR3 coding DNA: TGTGCCTGGAGCCCGCGACTTCAAGAGACCCAGTACTTC. It yields the protein CAWSPRLQETQYF.

CDR3 sequence (DNA): TGTGCCAGCAGCGAAACCGGGACTAGCGGGGCCTCGACAGATACGCAGTATTTT. Translated: CASSETGTSGASTDTQYF. The chain combines TRBV9 with TRBJ2-3; TRBD2 aligns across 13 bases. The V and J ends lost 3 bases and 3 bases, in that order; junction bases with no gene match: 10. Germline V CDR1 and CDR2: SGDLS, YYNGEE. This CDR3 is 18 amino acids long.

Of note for this clonotype: This could be a read error, since a much larger clone is one nucleotide away. In DNA form, the CDR3 reads TGTGCCAGCAGTTACACTCCAACAGGGGGCGCTTTCTTT. It codes for CASSYTPTGGAFF. The rearrangement joins TRBV6-4 to TRBJ1-1, with 9 bases that match TRBD1. Germline V gives CDR1 MRHNA, CDR2 SNTAGT. Trimming removed 5 bases from V and 11 bases from J; junction bases left unmatched: 9. The CDR3 covers 13 residues.

Comment on this clonotype: Since a far larger clone is one base different, this is likely a read error. J is TRBJ1-1 and V is TRBV6-2 or TRBV6-3; TRBD1 matches at 12 bases. This CDR3 spans 14 amino acids. Unmatched junction bases numbered 3, after V lost 5 bases and J lost 5 bases. Germline lookup yields CDR1 MNHEY and CDR2 SVGEGT. CDR3 protein: CASSGDRGLTEAFF. CDR3 bases: TGTGCCAGCAGTGGGGACAGGGGGCTGACTGAAGCTTTCTTT.

This clonotype was detected many times. J is TRBJ2-2 and V is TRBV19, with no clear D. This CDR3 has 12 residues. Deletions cut 5 bases from V and 1 base from J, with 2 bases between. CDR1 is LNHDA, CDR2 SQIVND, per germline (reference sequence). In DNA, the CDR3 is TGTGCCAGTAGTGAGAACACCGGGGAGCTGTTTTTT. Protein product: CASSENTGELFF.